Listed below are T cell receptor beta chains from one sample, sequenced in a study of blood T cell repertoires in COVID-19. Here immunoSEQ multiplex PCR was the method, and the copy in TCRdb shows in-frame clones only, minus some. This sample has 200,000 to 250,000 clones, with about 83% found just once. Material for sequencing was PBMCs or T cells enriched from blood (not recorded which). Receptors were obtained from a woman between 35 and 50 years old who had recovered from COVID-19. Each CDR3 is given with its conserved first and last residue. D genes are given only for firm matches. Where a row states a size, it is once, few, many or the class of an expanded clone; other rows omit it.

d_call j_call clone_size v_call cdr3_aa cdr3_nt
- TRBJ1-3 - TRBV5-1 CASSRTASGNTIYF TGCGCCAGCAGCCGGACAGCCTCTGGAAACACCATATATTTT
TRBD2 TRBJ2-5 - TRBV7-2 CASSPVAGQETQYF TGTGCCAGCAGCCCGGTAGCGGGACAAGAGACCCAGTACTTC
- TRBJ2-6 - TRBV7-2 CASSLESGVRANVLTF TGTGCCAGCAGCTTAGAATCTGGAGTTAGGGCCAACGTCCTGACTTTC
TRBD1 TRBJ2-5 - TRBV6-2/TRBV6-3 CASSYMSRTGAQETQYF TGTGCCAGCAGTTATATGAGTCGGACAGGCGCCCAAGAGACCCAGTACTTC
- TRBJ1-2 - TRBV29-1 CSVERLANYGYTF TGCAGCGTTGAACGTCTAGCTAACTATGGCTACACCTTC
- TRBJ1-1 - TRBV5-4 CASTPGVSTEAFF TGTGCCTCCACCCCAGGGGTGAGTACTGAAGCTTTCTTT
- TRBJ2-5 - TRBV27 CASSLSAGQRRRYF TGTGCCAGCAGCCTCTCGGCCGGACAGCGACGGCGATACTTC
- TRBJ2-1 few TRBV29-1 CSVSGNEQFF TGCAGCGTTTCCGGGAATGAGCAGTTCTTC
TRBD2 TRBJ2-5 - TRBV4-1 CASSQGGAGGGRETQYF TGCGCCAGCAGCCAAGGGGGAGCGGGAGGAGGGCGGGAGACCCAGTACTTC
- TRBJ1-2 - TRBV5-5 CASSSRTARYGYTF TGTGCCAGCAGCTCACGGACAGCGCGCTATGGCTACACCTTC
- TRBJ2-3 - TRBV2 CASSVRTSTRTDTQYF TGTGCCAGCAGCGTCCGGACTTCGACCCGCACAGATACGCAGTATTTT
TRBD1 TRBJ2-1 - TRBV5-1 CASSAGTGLKSWFF TGCGCCAGCAGCGCCGGGACAGGTCTGAAATCCTGGTTCTTC
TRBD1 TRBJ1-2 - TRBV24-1 CATSDRTGDGYTF TGTGCCACCAGTGATCGGACAGGGGATGGCTACACCTTC
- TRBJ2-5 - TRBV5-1 CASSLQGIGETQYF TGCGCCAGCAGCTTGCAGGGAATAGGAGAGACCCAGTACTTC
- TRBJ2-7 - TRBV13 CASSDNSRYEQYF TGTGCCAGCAGCGACAACAGTAGGTACGAGCAGTACTTC
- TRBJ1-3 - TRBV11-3 CASSLETDGTSRTGNTIYF TGTGCCAGCAGCTTAGAAACGGACGGGACATCCAGGACCGGAAACACCATATATTTT
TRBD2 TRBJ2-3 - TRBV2 CASPGLASDTQYF TGTGCCAGCCCGGGACTAGCGTCAGATACGCAGTATTTT
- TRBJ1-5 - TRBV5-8 CASSFWSGNQPQHF TGTGCCAGCAGCTTTTGGTCGGGCAATCAGCCCCAGCATTTT
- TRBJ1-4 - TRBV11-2 CASSWWGAIDEKLFF TGTGCCAGCAGCTGGTGGGGCGCGATTGATGAAAAACTGTTTTTT
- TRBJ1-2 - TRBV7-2 CASSLRRALSYTF TGTGCCAGCAGCTTACGCAGGGCCCTCAGCTACACCTTC
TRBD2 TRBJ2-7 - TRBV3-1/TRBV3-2 CASSLLAGGDEQYF TGTGCCAGCAGCCTACTAGCGGGGGGGGACGAGCAGTACTTC
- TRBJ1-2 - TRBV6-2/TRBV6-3 CASSYPHSGLGYGYTF TGTGCCAGCAGTTACCCCCACAGCGGTCTTGGCTATGGCTACACCTTC
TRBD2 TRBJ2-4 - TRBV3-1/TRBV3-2 CASSQISGSSKNIQYF TGTGCCAGCAGCCAAATTAGCGGGAGTTCCAAAAACATTCAGTACTTC
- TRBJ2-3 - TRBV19 CASSSGLSTDTQYF TGTGCCAGTAGTAGCGGGCTTAGCACAGATACGCAGTATTTT
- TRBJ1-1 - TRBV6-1 CASTQPENTEAFF TGTGCCAGCACCCAACCAGAGAACACTGAAGCTTTCTTT
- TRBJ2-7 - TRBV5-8 CASSLRGTYEQYF TGTGCCAGCAGCTTGAGGGGTACCTACGAGCAGTACTTC
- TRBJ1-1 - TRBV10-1 CASSEGAATEAFF TGCGCCAGCAGTGAGGGAGCAGCTACTGAAGCTTTCTTT
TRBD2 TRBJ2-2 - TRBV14 CASSQGLAANTGELFF TGTGCCAGCAGCCAAGGACTAGCGGCGAACACCGGGGAGCTGTTTTTT
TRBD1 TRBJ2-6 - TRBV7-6 CASSLGGGQASSGANVLTF TGTGCCAGCAGCTTAGGTGGGGGACAGGCTTCCTCTGGGGCCAACGTCCTGACTTTC
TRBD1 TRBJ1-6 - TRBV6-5 CASSWGTGGRSPLHF TGTGCCAGCAGTTGGGGGACAGGAGGTCGTTCACCCCTCCACTTT
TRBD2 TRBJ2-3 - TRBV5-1 CASRGEPSTDTQYF TGCGCCAGCCGGGGGGAACCTAGCACAGATACGCAGTATTTT
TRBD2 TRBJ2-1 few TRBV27 CASSHLGGIISNEQFF TGTGCCAGCAGTCACCTGGGGGGGATAATTAGCAATGAGCAGTTCTTC
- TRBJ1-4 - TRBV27 CASSMLRQGGKLFF TGTGCCAGCAGTATGTTGCGGCAGGGCGGAAAACTGTTTTTT
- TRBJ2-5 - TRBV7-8 CASSVLRESTNQETQYF TGTGCCAGCAGCGTACTCCGGGAATCGACAAATCAAGAGACCCAGTACTTC
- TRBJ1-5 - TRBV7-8 CASSLARTFSGPQHF TGTGCCAGCAGCTTAGCGCGTACCTTCTCCGGGCCCCAGCATTTT
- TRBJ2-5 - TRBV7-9 CASSAEIGGIRIETQYF TGTGCCAGCAGCGCTGAGATCGGGGGAATAAGGATCGAGACCCAGTACTTC
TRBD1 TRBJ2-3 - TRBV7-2 CASSHPWDRRFYTDTQYF TGTGCCAGCAGCCATCCCTGGGACAGAAGGTTTTACACAGATACGCAGTATTTT
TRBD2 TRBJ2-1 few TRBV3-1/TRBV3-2 CASSLASGSPNEQFF TGTGCCAGCAGCCTTGCTAGCGGGAGCCCCAATGAGCAGTTCTTC
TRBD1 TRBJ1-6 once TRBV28 CASSLPGTAGVSPLHF TGTGCCAGCAGTTTACCAGGGACAGCTGGCGTTTCACCCCTCCACTTT
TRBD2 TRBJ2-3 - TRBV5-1 CASSLVAGSTDTQYF TGCGCCAGCAGCCTCGTAGCGGGAAGCACAGATACGCAGTATTTT
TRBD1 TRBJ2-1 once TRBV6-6 CASSYSETGGYNEQFF TGTGCCAGCAGTTACTCCGAGACAGGGGGCTACAATGAGCAGTTCTTC
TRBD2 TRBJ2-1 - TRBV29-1 CSAGLAGDEQFF TGCAGCGCGGGACTAGCAGGTGATGAGCAGTTCTTC
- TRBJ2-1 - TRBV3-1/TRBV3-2 CASSQDRVEQFF TGTGCCAGCAGCCAAGATCGCGTTGAGCAGTTCTTC
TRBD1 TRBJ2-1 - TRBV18 CASSRDRSNEQFF TGTGCCAGCTCACGGGACAGGTCCAATGAGCAGTTCTTC
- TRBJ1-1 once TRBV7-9 CAITPQGPEAFF TGTGCCATCACCCCCCAGGGGCCTGAAGCTTTCTTT
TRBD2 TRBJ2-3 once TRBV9 CASSASSGYTQYF TGTGCCAGCAGCGCTTCTAGCGGGTATACGCAGTATTTT
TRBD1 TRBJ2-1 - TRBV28 CASSQQGVVSYNEQFF TGTGCCAGCAGCCAACAGGGGGTAGTCTCCTACAATGAGCAGTTCTTC
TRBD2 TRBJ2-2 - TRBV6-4 CASSESGTNLDTGELFF TGTGCCAGCAGTGAAAGTGGGACTAATCTCGACACCGGGGAGCTGTTTTTT
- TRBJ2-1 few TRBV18 CASSPTVSYNEQFF TGTGCCAGCTCACCAACAGTTTCCTACAATGAGCAGTTCTTC
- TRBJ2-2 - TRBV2 CASSEFRRGRSGELFF TGTGCCAGCAGTGAATTTCGTCGGGGAAGGTCCGGGGAGCTGTTTTTT
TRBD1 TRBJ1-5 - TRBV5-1 CASSLGGTDQPQHF TGCGCCAGCAGCTTGGGCGGGACAGATCAGCCCCAGCATTTT
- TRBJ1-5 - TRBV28 CASSPLARGNQPQHF TGTGCCAGCAGCCCCCTAGCGCGAGGCAATCAGCCCCAGCATTTT
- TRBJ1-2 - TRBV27 CASSPSGANYGYTF TGTGCCAGCAGTCCCAGCGGAGCTAACTATGGCTACACCTTC
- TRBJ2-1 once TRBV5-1 CASSLASGGAGVGEQFF TGCGCCAGCAGCTTGGCTTCAGGGGGCGCGGGAGTAGGTGAGCAGTTCTTC
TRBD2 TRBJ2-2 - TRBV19 CASSISTFSGRGTGELFF TGTGCCAGTAGTATCTCGACATTTAGCGGGAGAGGGACCGGGGAGCTGTTTTTT
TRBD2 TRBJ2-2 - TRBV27 CASSLEAPSGSLTGELFF TGTGCCAGCAGTTTAGAGGCGCCTAGCGGGAGTCTAACCGGGGAGCTGTTTTTT
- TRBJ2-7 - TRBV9 CASSVGQPGFPGQYF TGTGCCAGCAGCGTGGGACAACCCGGATTTCCTGGGCAGTACTTC
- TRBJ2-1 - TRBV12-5 CASGFRLTQDYNEQFF TGTGCTAGTGGTTTTAGGTTGACCCAGGATTACAATGAGCAGTTCTTC
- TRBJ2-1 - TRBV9 CASSVEGTLYNEQFF TGTGCCAGCAGCGTAGAAGGGACACTGTACAATGAGCAGTTCTTC